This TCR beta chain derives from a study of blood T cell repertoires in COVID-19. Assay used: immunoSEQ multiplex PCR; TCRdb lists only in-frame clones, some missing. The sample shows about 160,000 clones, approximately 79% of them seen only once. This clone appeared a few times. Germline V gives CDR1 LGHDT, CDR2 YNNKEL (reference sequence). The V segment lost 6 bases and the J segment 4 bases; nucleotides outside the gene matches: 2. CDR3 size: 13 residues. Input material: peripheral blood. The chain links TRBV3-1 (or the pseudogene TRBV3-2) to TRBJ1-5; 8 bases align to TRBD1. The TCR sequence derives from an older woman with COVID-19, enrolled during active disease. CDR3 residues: CASSTGGNQPQHF. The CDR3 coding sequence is TGTGCCAGCAGTACAGGGGGGAATCAGCCCCAGCATTTT.